Within the sample, the clone carrying this T cell receptor beta chain is medium-sized (0.01 to 0.1%). This record belongs to a study of cytomegalovirus exposure and HLA in healthy donors. Use of 60 Vbeta and 13 Jbeta primers characterized the PCR. Measured with immunoSEQ multiplex PCR; TCRdb has only the in-frame clones, and not every one. The repertoire holds about 64,000 clones, with around 61% as singletons. Germline trimming cut 1 base from V and 4 bases from J; bases unmatched to any gene: 4. The CDR3 covers 16 residues. Germline-derived CDR1 and CDR2 are LNHDA and SQIVND (reference sequence). The specimen sequenced was PBMCs. This TCR was recovered from a woman in her 50s in good health and CMV-seronegative. V is TRBV19 and J is TRBJ2-5; 12 nucleotides match TRBD1. The CDR3 DNA sequence: TGTGCCAGTAGTATAGGGGGACAGGGGGCGAGAGAGACCCAGTACTTC. Its protein is CASSIGGQGARETQYF.